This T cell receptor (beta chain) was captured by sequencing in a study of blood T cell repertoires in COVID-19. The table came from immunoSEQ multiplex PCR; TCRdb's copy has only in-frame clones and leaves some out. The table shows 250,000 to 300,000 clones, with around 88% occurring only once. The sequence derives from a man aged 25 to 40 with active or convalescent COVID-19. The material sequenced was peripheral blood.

The CDR3 protein is CASSQQETQYF. CDR3 nucleotides: TGCGCCAGCAGTCAGCAAGAGACCCAGTACTTC. The chain employs TRBV4-1 and TRBJ2-5; D not resolved. CDR1 MGHRA and CDR2 YSYEKL come from the germline V gene. This CDR3 region has 11 residues. V lost 6 bases and J lost 2, with 4 bases in between.